The rows below give T cell receptor beta chains drawn from one sample of a study of cytomegalovirus exposure and HLA in healthy donors. Assay used: immunoSEQ multiplex PCR; TCRdb lists only in-frame clones, some missing. The data show over 150,000 clones, roughly 70% seen once. Sequencing was done on a sample of PBMCs. Receptors originate from a man aged 25 to 40 in good health and CMV-seronegative. Both conserved end residues are part of each CDR3. A D gene is named only where the DNA matches it firmly. The size entry is marked missing in some rows and otherwise reads once, few, many or a size class.

V	size	D	J	DNA	CDR3
TRBV27	few	TRBD2	TRBJ2-2	TGTGCCAGCAGTTTCGTCGGGGGGGCCTCCGGGGAGCTGTTTTTT	CASSFVGGASGELFF
TRBV28	NA	TRBD1	TRBJ1-1	TGTGCCAGCAGTTTCGGACAGGGGGGCACTGAAGCTTTCTTT	CASSFGQGGTEAFF
TRBV29-1	NA	TRBD1	TRBJ1-1	TGCAGCGCCCCGGGACAGCTGAACACTGAAGCTTTCTTT	CSAPGQLNTEAFF
TRBV7-9	NA	NA	TRBJ2-7	TGTTCCAGCAGCTTAAGCCGAGGCGAGCAGTACTTC	CSSSLSRGEQYF
TRBV18	NA	TRBD1	TRBJ1-2	TGTGCCAGCTCAGTGGACAGGACCAACTATGGCTACACCTTC	CASSVDRTNYGYTF
TRBV14	NA	NA	TRBJ2-7	TGTGCCAGCAGCCAGCCGGGACACCGGAGCTCCTACGAGCAGTACTTC	CASSQPGHRSSYEQYF
TRBV10-3	NA	TRBD1	TRBJ1-4	TGTGCCATCAGCGAGAAGGGGGCAGGGATAGAAAAACTGTTTTTT	CAISEKGAGIEKLFF
TRBV6-5	NA	NA	TRBJ2-7	TGTGCCAGCAGTCCCAGGGGCGTAATCTCCTACGAGCAGTACTTC	CASSPRGVISYEQYF
TRBV7-8	NA	TRBD2	TRBJ2-7	TGTGCCAGCAGCTTAAGGCCCCGGGGGGCTAGCGGGGCTCTCTACGAGCAGTACTTC	CASSLRPRGASGALYEQYF
TRBV5-1	NA	NA	TRBJ2-5	TGCGCCAGCAGCTTACAGCAGGGCCAAGAGACCCAGTACTTC	CASSLQQGQETQYF
TRBV7-6	NA	TRBD1	TRBJ1-1	TGTGCCAGCAGCCCCAGGGGGACAGGTAACACTGAAGCTTTCTTT	CASSPRGTGNTEAFF
TRBV11-2	NA	NA	TRBJ1-4	TGTGCCAGCAGCTTACGCTCTGAGGGAAAACTGTTTTTT	CASSLRSEGKLFF
TRBV28	once	TRBD1	TRBJ1-4	TGTGCCAGCGCCCCCCCACAGGGGCCTAATGAAAAACTGTTTTTT	CASAPPQGPNEKLFF
TRBV6-5	NA	TRBD2	TRBJ2-5	TGTGCCAGCAGTTCGGGGGGGGGCCCCCGGGAGACCCAGTACTTC	CASSSGGGPRETQYF
TRBV27	once	NA	TRBJ2-6	TGTGCCACCCCTTCGAGCTCTGGGGCCAACGTCCTGACTTTC	CATPSSSGANVLTF
TRBV6-4	NA	TRBD1	TRBJ1-2	TGTGCCTGGGACAGGGTGAGAGCTAACTATGGCTACACCTTC	CAWDRVRANYGYTF